This T cell receptor (beta chain) appears in the sequencing data of a study of blood T cells in healthy people across ages. Whenever a sample was processed, at least 7 million PBMCs were isolated. CDR1 SGHRS and CDR2 YFSETQ come from the germline V gene. This CDR3 is 17 amino acids long. The authors ran a second PCR of 7 to 11 cycles using a sample-barcoded 5' primer and a J-beta primer mix. TCRdb called the 5' RACE reads again in MiXCR, with one record for every CDR3 protein. Seen here are around 1,500,000 distinct CDR3 sequences, 35% to 45% observed once, and the top ten hold roughly 7.9%. Specimen: blood. The chain has TRBV5-1 and TRBJ2-1; the D gene could be TRBD1 or TRBD2 (5 bases each). The DNA end lines up better with TRBJ2-7; the J call may be wrong. This TCR derives from a woman aged 18-29 years in good health. The CDR3 is CASSLALGGPSYNEQYF. The CDR3 nucleotides are TGCGCCAGCAGCTTGGCCCTTGGGGGACCCTCCTACAATGAGCAGTACTTC.